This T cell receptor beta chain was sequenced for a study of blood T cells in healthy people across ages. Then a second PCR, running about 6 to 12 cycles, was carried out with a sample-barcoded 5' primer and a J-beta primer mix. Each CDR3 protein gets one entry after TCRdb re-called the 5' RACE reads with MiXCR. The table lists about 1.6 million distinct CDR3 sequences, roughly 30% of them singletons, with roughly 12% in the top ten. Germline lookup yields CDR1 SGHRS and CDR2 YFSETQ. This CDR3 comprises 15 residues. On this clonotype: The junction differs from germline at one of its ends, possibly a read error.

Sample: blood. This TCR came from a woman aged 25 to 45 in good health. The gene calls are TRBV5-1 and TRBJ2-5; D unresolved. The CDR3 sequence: CASSLDGSRHETQNF. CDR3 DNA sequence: TGCGCCAGCAGCTTGGATGGTAGCCGGCACGAGACCCAGAACTTC. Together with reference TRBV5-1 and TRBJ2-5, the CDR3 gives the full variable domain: KAGVTQTPRYLIKTRGQQVTLSCSPISGHRSVSWYQQTPGQGLQFLFEYFSETQRNKGNFPGRFSGRQFSNSRSEMNVSTLELGDSALYLCASSLDGSRHETQNFGPGTRLLVL.